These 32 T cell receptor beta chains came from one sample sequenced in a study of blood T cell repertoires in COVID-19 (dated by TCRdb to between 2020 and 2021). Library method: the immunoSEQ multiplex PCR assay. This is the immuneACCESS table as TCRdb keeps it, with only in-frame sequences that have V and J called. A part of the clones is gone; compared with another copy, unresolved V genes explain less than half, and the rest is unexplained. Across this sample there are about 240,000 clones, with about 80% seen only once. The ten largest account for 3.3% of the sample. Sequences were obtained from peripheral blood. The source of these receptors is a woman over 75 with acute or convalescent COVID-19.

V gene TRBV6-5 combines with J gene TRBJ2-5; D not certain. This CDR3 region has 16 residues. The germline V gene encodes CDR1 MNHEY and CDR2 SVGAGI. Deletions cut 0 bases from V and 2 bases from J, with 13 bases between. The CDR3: CASSYSRVLGQETQYF. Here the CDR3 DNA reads TGTGCCAGCAGTTACTCACGGGTTCTGGGTCAAGAGACCCAGTACTTC.

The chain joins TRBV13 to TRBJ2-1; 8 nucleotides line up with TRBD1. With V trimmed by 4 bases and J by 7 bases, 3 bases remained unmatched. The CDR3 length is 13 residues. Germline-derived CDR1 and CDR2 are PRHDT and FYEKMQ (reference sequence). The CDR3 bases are TGTGCCAGCAGCTCAAACAGGGGGAATGAGCAGTTCTTC. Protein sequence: CASSSNRGNEQFF.

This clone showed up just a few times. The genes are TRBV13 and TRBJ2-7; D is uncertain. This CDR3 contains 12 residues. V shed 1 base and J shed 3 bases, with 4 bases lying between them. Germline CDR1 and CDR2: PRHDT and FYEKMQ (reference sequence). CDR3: CASSLDNYEQYF. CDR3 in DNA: TGTGCCAGCAGCTTAGACAACTACGAGCAGTACTTC.

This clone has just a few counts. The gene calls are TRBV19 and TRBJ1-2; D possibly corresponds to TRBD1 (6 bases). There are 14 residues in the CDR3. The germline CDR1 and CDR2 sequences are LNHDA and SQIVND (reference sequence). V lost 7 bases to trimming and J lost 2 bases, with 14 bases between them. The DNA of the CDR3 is TGTGCCAGTATGAGGACAGAACTAAACTATGGCTACACCTTC. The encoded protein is CASMRTELNYGYTF.

The CDR3 DNA sequence: TGTGCCAGCAGTTACTGGGCACCCTCCTACGAGCAGTACTTC. Protein product: CASSYWAPSYEQYF. This chain uses TRBV6-6 with TRBJ2-7; D gene uncertain. Germline CDR1 MNHNY, CDR2 SVGAGI (reference sequence). The CDR3 covers 14 residues. Between the trimmed V and J ends, which lost 1 base and 0 bases, there was a span of 7 bases.

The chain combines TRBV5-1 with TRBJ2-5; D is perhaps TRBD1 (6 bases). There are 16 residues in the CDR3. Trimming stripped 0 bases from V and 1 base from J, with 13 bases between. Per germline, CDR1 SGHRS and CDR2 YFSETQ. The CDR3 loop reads CASSLGGWGLQETQYF. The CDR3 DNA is TGCGCCAGCAGCTTGGGGGGTTGGGGGCTCCAAGAGACCCAGTACTTC.

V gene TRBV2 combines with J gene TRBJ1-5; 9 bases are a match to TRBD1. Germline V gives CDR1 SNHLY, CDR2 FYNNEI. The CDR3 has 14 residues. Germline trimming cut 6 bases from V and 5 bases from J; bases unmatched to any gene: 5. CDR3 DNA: TGTGCCAGCAGGGGGGGGACAGGGTATCAGCCCCAGCATTTT. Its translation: CASRGGTGYQPQHF.

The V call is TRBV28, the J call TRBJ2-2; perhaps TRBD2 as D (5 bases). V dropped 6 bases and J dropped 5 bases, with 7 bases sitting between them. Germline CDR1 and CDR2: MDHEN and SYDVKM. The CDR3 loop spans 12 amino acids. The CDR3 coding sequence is TGTGCCAGCAGCACGGGGACCGGGGAGCTGTTTTTT. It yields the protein CASSTGTGELFF.

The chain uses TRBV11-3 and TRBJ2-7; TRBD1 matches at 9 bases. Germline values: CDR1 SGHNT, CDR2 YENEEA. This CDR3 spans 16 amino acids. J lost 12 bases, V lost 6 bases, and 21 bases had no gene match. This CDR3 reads CASRPVPGQGSPGWYF. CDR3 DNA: TGTGCCAGCAGACCTGTCCCGGGACAGGGTTCGCCAGGCTGGTACTTC.

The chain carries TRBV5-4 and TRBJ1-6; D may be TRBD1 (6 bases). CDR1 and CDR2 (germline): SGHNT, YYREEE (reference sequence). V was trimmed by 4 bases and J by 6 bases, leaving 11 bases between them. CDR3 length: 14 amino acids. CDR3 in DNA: TGTGCCAGCAGCCAACAACAGGGTAATTCACCCCTCCACTTT. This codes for CASSQQQGNSPLHF.

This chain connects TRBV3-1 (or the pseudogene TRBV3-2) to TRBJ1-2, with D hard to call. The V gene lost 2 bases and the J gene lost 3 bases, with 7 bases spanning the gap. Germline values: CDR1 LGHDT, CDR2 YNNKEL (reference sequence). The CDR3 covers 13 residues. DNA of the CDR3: TGTGCCAGCAGCCAAAGTCTATACTATGGCTACACCTTC. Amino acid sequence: CASSQSLYYGYTF.

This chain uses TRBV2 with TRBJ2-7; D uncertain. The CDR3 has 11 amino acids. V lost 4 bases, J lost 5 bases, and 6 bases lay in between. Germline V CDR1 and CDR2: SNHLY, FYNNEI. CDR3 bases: TGTGCCAGCAGTGTAGATCACGAGCAGTACTTC. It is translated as CASSVDHEQYF.

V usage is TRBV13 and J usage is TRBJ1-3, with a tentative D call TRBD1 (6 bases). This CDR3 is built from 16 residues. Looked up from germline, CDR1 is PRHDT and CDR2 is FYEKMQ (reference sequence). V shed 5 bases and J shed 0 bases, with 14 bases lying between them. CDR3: CASSLTGTTSGNTIYF. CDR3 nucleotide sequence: TGTGCCAGCAGCCTCACCGGGACAACCTCTGGAAACACCATATATTTT.

DNA for the CDR3: TGCGCCAGCCGCGGAGTAGCGGGGGAAGGGCTTTACAATGAGCAGTTCTTC. It specifies CASRGVAGEGLYNEQFF. The chain is built from TRBV5-1 and TRBJ2-1; 9 nucleotides match TRBD2. V lost 7 bases, J lost 4 bases, and 15 bases stayed unmatched. Germline V lookup: CDR1 SGHRS, CDR2 YFSETQ. This CDR3 is built from 17 residues.

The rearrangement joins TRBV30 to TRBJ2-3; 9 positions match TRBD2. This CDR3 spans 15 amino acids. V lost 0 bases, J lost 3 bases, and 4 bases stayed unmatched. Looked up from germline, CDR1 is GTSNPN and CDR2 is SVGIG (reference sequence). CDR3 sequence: CAWSVAGGETDTQYF. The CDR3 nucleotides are TGTGCCTGGAGTGTAGCGGGAGGAGAGACAGATACGCAGTATTTT.

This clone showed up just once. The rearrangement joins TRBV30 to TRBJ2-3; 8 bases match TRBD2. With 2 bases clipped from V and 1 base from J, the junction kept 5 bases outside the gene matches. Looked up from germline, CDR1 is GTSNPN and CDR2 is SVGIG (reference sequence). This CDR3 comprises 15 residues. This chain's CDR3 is CAWSRLAGRTDTQYF. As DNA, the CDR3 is TGTGCCTGGAGTAGGCTAGCGGGCCGCACAGATACGCAGTATTTT.

Written as DNA, the CDR3 is TGTGCCAGCAGCGTAGAGCTAGCGGGAGTCTCAGATACGCAGTATTTT. As protein: CASSVELAGVSDTQYF. The V and J genes are TRBV9 and TRBJ2-3; 10 bases match TRBD2. CDR3 length equals 16 residues. The V and J ends lost 0 bases and 4 bases, in that order; junction bases with no gene match: 5. Germline V gives CDR1 SGDLS, CDR2 YYNGEE.

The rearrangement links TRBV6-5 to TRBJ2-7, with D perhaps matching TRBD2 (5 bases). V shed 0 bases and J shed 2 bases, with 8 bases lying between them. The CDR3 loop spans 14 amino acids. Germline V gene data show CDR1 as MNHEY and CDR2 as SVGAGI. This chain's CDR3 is CASSYSDYTYEQYF. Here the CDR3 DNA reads TGTGCCAGCAGTTACTCCGACTATACCTACGAGCAGTACTTC.

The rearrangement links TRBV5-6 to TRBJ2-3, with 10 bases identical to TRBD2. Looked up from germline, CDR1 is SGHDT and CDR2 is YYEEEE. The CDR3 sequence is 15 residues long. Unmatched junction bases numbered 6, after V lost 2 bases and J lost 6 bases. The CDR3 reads CASSFPSGGPDTQYF. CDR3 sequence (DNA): TGTGCCAGCAGCTTCCCTAGCGGGGGACCCGATACGCAGTATTTT.

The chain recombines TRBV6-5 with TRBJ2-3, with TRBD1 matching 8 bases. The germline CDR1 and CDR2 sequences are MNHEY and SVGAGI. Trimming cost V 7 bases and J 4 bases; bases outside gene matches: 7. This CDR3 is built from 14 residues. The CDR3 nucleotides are TGTGCCAGCACGGCAGGGGGCAACGCAGATACGCAGTATTTT. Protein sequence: CASTAGGNADTQYF.

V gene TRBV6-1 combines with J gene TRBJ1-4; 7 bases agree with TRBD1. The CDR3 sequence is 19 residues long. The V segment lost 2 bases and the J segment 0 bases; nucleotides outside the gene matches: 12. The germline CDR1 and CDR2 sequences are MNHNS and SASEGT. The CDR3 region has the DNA TGTGCCAGCAGTGAACTAGGAGTAGGGACAGCCGCAACTAATGAAAAACTGTTTTTT. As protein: CASSELGVGTAATNEKLFF.

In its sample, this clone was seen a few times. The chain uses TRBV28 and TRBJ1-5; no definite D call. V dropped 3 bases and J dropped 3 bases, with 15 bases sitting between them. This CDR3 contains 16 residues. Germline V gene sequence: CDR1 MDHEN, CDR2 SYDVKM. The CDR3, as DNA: TGTGCCAGCAGTTTTTTAGGCTCGAGGGACAATCAGCCCCAGCATTTT. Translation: CASSFLGSRDNQPQHF.

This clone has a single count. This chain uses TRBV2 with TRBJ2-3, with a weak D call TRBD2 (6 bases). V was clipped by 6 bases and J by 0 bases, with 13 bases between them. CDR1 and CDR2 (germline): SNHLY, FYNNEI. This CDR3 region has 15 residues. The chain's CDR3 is CASRSGTFSTDTQYF. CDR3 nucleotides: TGTGCCAGCAGATCCGGGACTTTTAGCACAGATACGCAGTATTTT.

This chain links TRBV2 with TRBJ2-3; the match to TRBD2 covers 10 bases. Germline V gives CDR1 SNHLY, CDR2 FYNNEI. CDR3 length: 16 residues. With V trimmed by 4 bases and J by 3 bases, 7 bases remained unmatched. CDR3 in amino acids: CASSVLAGGRTDTQYF. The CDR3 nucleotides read TGTGCCAGCAGTGTCTTAGCGGGAGGTCGAACAGATACGCAGTATTTT.

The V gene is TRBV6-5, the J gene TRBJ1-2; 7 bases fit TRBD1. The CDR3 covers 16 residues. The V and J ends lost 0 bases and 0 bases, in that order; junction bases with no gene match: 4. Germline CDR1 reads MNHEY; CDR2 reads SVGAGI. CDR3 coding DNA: TGTGCCAGCAGTTACTCTTCAGGGGGATCTAACTATGGCTACACCTTC. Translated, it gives CASSYSSGGSNYGYTF.

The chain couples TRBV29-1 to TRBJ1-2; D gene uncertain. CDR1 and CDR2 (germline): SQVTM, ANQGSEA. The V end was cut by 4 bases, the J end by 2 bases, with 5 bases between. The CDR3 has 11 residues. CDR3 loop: CSVVKNYGYTF. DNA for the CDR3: TGCAGCGTTGTCAAAAACTATGGCTACACCTTC. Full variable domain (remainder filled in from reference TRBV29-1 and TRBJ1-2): SAVISQKPSRDICQRGTSLTIQCQVDSQVTMMFWYRQQPGQSLTLIATANQGSEATYESGFVIDKFPISRPNLTFSTLTVSNMSPEDSSIYLCSVVKNYGYTFGSGTRLTVV.

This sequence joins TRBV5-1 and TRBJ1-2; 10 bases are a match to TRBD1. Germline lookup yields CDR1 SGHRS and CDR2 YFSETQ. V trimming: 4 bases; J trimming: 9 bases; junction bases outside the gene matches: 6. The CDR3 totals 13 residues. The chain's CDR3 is CASSPGTGESYTF. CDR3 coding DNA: TGCGCCAGCAGCCCAGGGACAGGGGAGAGCTACACCTTC.

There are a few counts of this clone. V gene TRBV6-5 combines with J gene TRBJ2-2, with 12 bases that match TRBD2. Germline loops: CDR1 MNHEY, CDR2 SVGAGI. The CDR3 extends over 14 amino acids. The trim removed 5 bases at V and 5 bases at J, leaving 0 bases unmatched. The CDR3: CASSLAGGTGELFF. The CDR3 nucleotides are TGTGCCAGCAGTCTAGCGGGAGGGACCGGGGAGCTGTTTTTT.

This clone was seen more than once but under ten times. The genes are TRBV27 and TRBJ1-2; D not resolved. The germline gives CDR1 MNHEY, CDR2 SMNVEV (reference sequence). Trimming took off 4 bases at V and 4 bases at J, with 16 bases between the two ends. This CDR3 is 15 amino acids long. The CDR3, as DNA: TGTGCCAGCAGTTCGAGGGTGAAGTCCCCCTATGGCTACACCTTC. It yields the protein CASSSRVKSPYGYTF.

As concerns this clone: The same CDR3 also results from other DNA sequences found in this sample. Here the CDR3 DNA reads TGTGCCAGCAGCGAGGGAGGCTATGGCTACACCTTC. Encoded protein: CASSEGGYGYTF. This chain links TRBV25-1 with TRBJ1-2; D is undetermined. Germline loops: CDR1 MGHDK, CDR2 SYGVNS. The V gene lost 6 bases and the J gene lost 4 bases, with 9 bases spanning the gap. The CDR3 length is 12 residues.

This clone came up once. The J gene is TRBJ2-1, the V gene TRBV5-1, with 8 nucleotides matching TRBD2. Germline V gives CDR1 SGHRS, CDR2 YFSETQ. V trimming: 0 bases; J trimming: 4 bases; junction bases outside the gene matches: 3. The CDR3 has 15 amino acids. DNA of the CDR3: TGCGCCAGCAGCTTGGGTAGCGGGGCTTACAATGAGCAGTTCTTC. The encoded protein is CASSLGSGAYNEQFF.

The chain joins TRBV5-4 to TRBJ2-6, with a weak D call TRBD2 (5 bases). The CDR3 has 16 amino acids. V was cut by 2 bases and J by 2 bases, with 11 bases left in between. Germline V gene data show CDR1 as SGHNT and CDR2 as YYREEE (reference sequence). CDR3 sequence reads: CASSFGRGTGANVLTF. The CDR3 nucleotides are TGTGCCAGCAGCTTCGGCCGAGGGACTGGGGCCAACGTCCTGACTTTC.